These 27 T cell receptor beta chains originate from one sample sequenced in a study of graft-versus-host responses after intestinal transplantation. The method was immunoSEQ multiplex PCR; TCRdb's version includes in-frame clones alone and lacks a portion of them. The profile shows just over 40,000 clones, roughly 95% of them singletons. No antigen has been assigned to these receptors. The sample consisted of unstimulated CD8+ T cells sorted from spleen or lymph node cells, taken before transplant. The receptors shown here come from a human donor who was the organ donor for an intestinal transplant.

V and J are TRBV21-1 and TRBJ2-5; the D call of TRBD2 is as the table states it, not checked on the DNA. TRBV21-1 is termed a pseudogene. The CDR3 is 14 amino acids. CDR3 residues: CASSNAGSVETQYF. The CDR3 DNA is TGTGCCAGCAGCAATGCCGGGTCGGTGGAGACCCAGTACTTC.

CDR3 sequence: CASSTGTGNQPQHF. Written as DNA, the CDR3 is TGTGCCAGCAGCACCGGGACAGGTAATCAGCCCCAGCATTTT. The genes are TRBV5-4 and TRBJ1-5, with 8 bases aligning to TRBD1. J gave up 4 bases and V 4 bases, and 4 bases lay outside the gene matches. This CDR3 region has 14 residues. Germline CDR1 SGHNT, CDR2 YYREEE (reference sequence).

This clone was detected only once. V and J are TRBV4-1 and TRBJ1-2; tentatively, D is TRBD1 (6 bases). In germline, CDR1 is MGHRA, CDR2 YSYEKL. V was shortened by 3 bases and J by 4 bases, with 15 bases between the two germline ends. This CDR3 is built from 15 residues. The DNA of the CDR3 is TGCGCCAGCAGCCAGGGTTTGACAGGACCCTATGGCTACACCTTC. As protein: CASSQGLTGPYGYTF.

The gene calls are TRBV18 and TRBJ2-7; D is unclear. CDR1 is KGHSH and CDR2 is LQKENI in the germline V gene. V lost 2 bases, J lost 2 bases, and 7 bases lay in between. There are 13 residues in the CDR3. CDR3 bases: TGTGCCAGCTCACCAGGCCAGACCTACGAGCAGTACTTC. Protein product: CASSPGQTYEQYF.

V is TRBV15 and J is TRBJ2-3; TRBD2 agrees at 15 bases. V lost 6 bases, J lost 7 bases, and 17 bases stayed unmatched. This CDR3 comprises 19 residues. Germline V gene sequence: CDR1 LNHNV, CDR2 YYDKDF (reference sequence). CDR3 nucleotide sequence: TGTGCCACCAGAAACGATCAGCCAGGACTAGCGGGGGGGCTATATACGCAGTATTTT. It is translated as CATRNDQPGLAGGLYTQYF.

This chain uses TRBV7-2 with TRBJ2-5, with 8 bases identical to TRBD2. The length of the CDR3 is 15 residues. The germline V gene encodes CDR1 SGHTA and CDR2 FQGNSA. The V and J ends lost 1 base and 5 bases, in that order; junction bases with no gene match: 6. Written as DNA, the CDR3 is TGTGCCAGCAGCTTAGAGCTAGCGGGTCCTGAGACCCAGTACTTC. Translating it yields CASSLELAGPETQYF.

This clone was observed once. The chain uses TRBV5-4 and TRBJ1-1, with no clear D. V was shortened by 0 bases and J by 1 base, with 10 bases between the two germline ends. The CDR3 consists of 15 residues. Germline assignment: CDR1 SGHNT and CDR2 YYREEE (reference sequence). Here the CDR3 reads CASSLVTSRNTEAFF. The CDR3 DNA reads TGTGCCAGCAGCTTGGTTACCAGTAGGAACACTGAAGCTTTCTTT.

The chain uses TRBV5-8 and TRBJ2-7; D not resolved. This CDR3 comprises 14 residues. CDR1 is SGHTS and CDR2 is YDEGEE in the germline V gene. Trimming removed 4 bases at V and 2 bases at J, with 13 bases between. CDR3: CASSQDWNAYEQYF. The CDR3, as DNA: TGTGCCAGCAGCCAAGACTGGAACGCCTACGAGCAGTACTTC.

Only one count was recorded for this clone. The chain employs TRBV5-5 and TRBJ1-5; D ambiguous. The CDR3 loop spans 15 amino acids. Germline values: CDR1 SGHKS, CDR2 YYEKEE (reference sequence). Trimming left V 3 bases short and J 0 bases short, with 10 bases between. The DNA for the CDR3 is TGTGCCAGCAGCTCTACCGATTATAGCAATCAGCCCCAGCATTTT. This gives the protein CASSSTDYSNQPQHF. Looking up the rest from reference TRBV5-5 and TRBJ1-5 gives the full variable domain: DAGVTQSPTHLIKTRGQQVTLRCSPISGHKSVSWYQQVLGQGPQFIFQYYEKEERGRGNFPDRFSARQFPNYSSELNVNALLLGDSALYLCASSSTDYSNQPQHFGDGTRLSIL.

CDR3 nucleotide sequence: TGTGCCAGTAGTATAACTAGCGGCCCCCCGACCCAGTACTTC. It codes for CASSITSGPPTQYF. V and J are TRBV19 and TRBJ2-5; 8 nucleotides agree with TRBD2. Germline CDR1 LNHDA, CDR2 SQIVND (reference sequence). The CDR3 spans 14 residues. Losses at the gene ends were 2 bases for V and 7 bases for J; bases not matched to a gene: 6. The entire variable domain, with the rest obtained from reference TRBV19 and TRBJ2-5, is as follows: DGGITQSPKYLFRKEGQNVTLSCEQNLNHDAMYWYRQDPGQGLRLIYYSQIVNDFQKGDIAEGYSVSREKKESFPLTVTSAQKNPTAFYLCASSITSGPPTQYFGPGTRLLVL.

The rearrangement uses TRBV13 and TRBJ2-1; D is perhaps TRBD1 (6 bases). CDR3 size: 14 residues. CDR1 and CDR2 from the germline V gene are PRHDT and FYEKMQ (reference sequence). V was clipped by 5 bases and J by 3 bases, with 11 bases between them. In nucleotides, the CDR3 is TGTGCCAGCAGCCCCCGGACAGTCTACAATGAGCAGTTCTTC. It codes for CASSPRTVYNEQFF.

V usage is TRBV4-1 and J usage is TRBJ2-3; 8 bases line up with TRBD2. J lost 2 bases, V lost 0 bases, and 10 bases had no gene match. The CDR3 has 18 amino acids. The germline CDR1 and CDR2 sequences are MGHRA and YSYEKL. DNA of the CDR3: TGCGCCAGCAGCCAAGAACAATCCGGGGGGGCTCTCACAGATACGCAGTATTTT. As protein: CASSQEQSGGALTDTQYF.

The chain employs TRBV15 and TRBJ1-6, with D unresolved. Trimming pared 1 base from V and 10 bases from J, leaving 20 bases between. Germline V gene data show CDR1 as LNHNV and CDR2 as YYDKDF (reference sequence). The CDR3 consists of 17 residues. The CDR3 here is CATSRASPIEKDSPLHF. Here the CDR3 DNA reads TGTGCCACCAGCAGAGCTTCTCCAATTGAGAAAGACTCACCCCTCCACTTT.

In DNA form, the CDR3 reads TGTGCCAGCAGCGTAGGTTACAATATTAACTATGGCTACACCTTC. It is translated as CASSVGYNINYGYTF. The chain has TRBV9 and TRBJ1-2; D remains ambiguous. V was shortened by 0 bases and J by 1 base, with 10 bases between the two germline ends. The CDR3 sequence is 15 residues long. Germline-derived CDR1 and CDR2 are SGDLS and YYNGEE.

The rearrangement uses TRBV9 and TRBJ1-6; D uncertain. This CDR3 spans 14 amino acids. Germline CDR1 SGDLS, CDR2 YYNGEE. Trimming stripped 3 bases from V and 4 bases from J, with 8 bases between. The CDR3 nucleotides read TGTGCCAGCAGCGCGGGGTTATATAATTCACCCCTCCACTTT. Encoded protein: CASSAGLYNSPLHF. The complete variable domain, with remaining parts taken from reference TRBV9 and TRBJ1-6, reads DSGVTQTPKHLITATGQRVTLRCSPRSGDLSVYWYQQSLDQGLQFLIQYYNGEERAKGNILERFSAQQFPDLHSELNLSSLELGDSALYFCASSAGLYNSPLHFGNGTRLTVT.

The chain recombines TRBV10-2 with TRBJ1-2; no clear D gene. V gave up 0 bases and J gave up 4 bases, with 3 bases separating them. Per germline, CDR1 WSHSY and CDR2 SAAADI. This CDR3 comprises 12 residues. The CDR3 DNA reads TGCGCCAGCAGTGAGTCGGGCTATGGCTACACCTTC. Its translation is CASSESGYGYTF.

The chain employs TRBV5-1 and TRBJ1-2; unclear D gene. Germline CDR1 reads SGHRS; CDR2 reads YFSETQ. The CDR3 extends over 16 amino acids. V was clipped by 5 bases and J by 0 bases, with 17 bases between them. Here the CDR3 reads CASRSRESLANYGYTF. In DNA, the CDR3 is TGCGCCAGCAGATCTCGGGAGTCCCTAGCTAACTATGGCTACACCTTC.

The V call is TRBV7-3, the J call TRBJ2-2, with 8 nucleotides matching TRBD2. The V gene's germline CDR1 is SGHTA and CDR2 FQGTGA. J gave up 4 bases and V 3 bases, and 4 bases lay outside the gene matches. The CDR3 is 15 amino acids. The CDR3 here is CASSFPGLGTGELFF. The CDR3 nucleotides are TGTGCCAGCAGCTTCCCGGGACTAGGCACCGGGGAGCTGTTTTTT.

This chain joins TRBV6-5 and TRBJ2-7; no firm D call. Germline CDR1 and CDR2: MNHEY and SVGAGI. The germline V and J ends were trimmed by 5 bases and 2 bases, with 16 bases remaining between them. CDR3 size: 15 residues. This CDR3 reads CASSPKLSWPYEQYF. CDR3 coding DNA: TGTGCCAGCAGTCCGAAGCTGTCATGGCCCTACGAGCAGTACTTC.

The genes are TRBV10-1 and TRBJ2-5; 8 nucleotides match TRBD2. Per germline, CDR1 WNHNN and CDR2 SYGVQD (reference sequence). Trimming took 10 bases from V and 3 from J; bases not matched to a gene: 13. This CDR3 has 15 residues. The CDR3 protein is CATWGGNSGEETQYF. CDR3 in DNA: TGCGCCACCTGGGGGGGTAATAGCGGGGAAGAGACCCAGTACTTC.

V usage is TRBV7-9 and J usage is TRBJ2-3; D is unclear. Deletions cut 1 base from V and 2 bases from J, with 7 bases between. CDR1 and CDR2 (germline): SEHNR, FQNEAQ (reference sequence). The CDR3 contains 14 residues. CDR3 protein: CASSLEVATDTQYF. The CDR3 nucleotides are TGTGCCAGCAGCTTAGAGGTAGCCACAGATACGCAGTATTTT.

CDR3 in amino acids: CATSSEPSSGNTIYF. In nucleotides, the CDR3 is TGTGCCACCAGCAGCGAGCCTTCCTCTGGAAACACCATATATTTT. V gene TRBV15 combines with J gene TRBJ1-3, with no clear D. The germline gives CDR1 LNHNV, CDR2 YYDKDF (reference sequence). Trimming cost V 3 bases and J 0 bases, with 9 bases left between them. The CDR3 runs to 15 residues.

Note on this clone: Because it lacks the conserved phenylalanine or tryptophan at the end, this CDR3 is likely a read error. V usage is TRBV20-1 and J usage is TRBJ1-2; D remains ambiguous. The germline CDR1 and CDR2 sequences are DFQATT and SNEGSKA (reference sequence). The V end was cut by 0 bases, the J end by 7 bases, with 6 bases between. The CDR3 length is 11 residues. The CDR3 DNA reads TGCAGTGCTAGAGAGTCGGGTGGCTACACCCTC. Its protein is CSARESGGYTL.

The rearrangement links TRBV4-3 to TRBJ1-4; D remains ambiguous. Germline V CDR1 and CDR2: LGHNA, YSLEER. V was shortened by 2 bases and J by 0 bases, with 4 bases between the two germline ends. The CDR3 covers 14 residues. In nucleotides, the CDR3 is TGCGCCAGCAGCCAAAGTGCAACTAATGAAAAACTGTTTTTT. It yields the protein CASSQSATNEKLFF.

The table lists this clone with a count of one. The V gene is TRBV6-1, the J gene TRBJ2-5; 10 nucleotides match TRBD2. The CDR3 totals 15 residues. Trimming took 4 bases from V and 5 from J; bases not matched to a gene: 7. The germline CDR1 and CDR2 sequences are MNHNS and SASEGT. This chain's CDR3 is CASSVSGGAWETQYF. The CDR3 region has the DNA TGTGCCAGCAGTGTCAGCGGGGGGGCCTGGGAGACCCAGTACTTC.

The chain uses TRBV15 and TRBJ2-1; tentatively, D is TRBD2 (5 bases). From germline, CDR1 is LNHNV and CDR2 YYDKDF (reference sequence). CDR3 length: 13 residues. Trimming took off 3 bases at V and 5 bases at J, with 8 bases between the two ends. CDR3 bases: TGTGCCACCAGCAGGACTAACAACAATGAGCAGTTCTTC. As protein: CATSRTNNNEQFF.

The CDR3 loop is CASSVGQGYQPQHF. DNA for the CDR3: TGTGCCAGCAGTGTGGGACAGGGATATCAGCCCCAGCATTTT. This chain joins TRBV2 and TRBJ1-5; TRBD1 aligns across 9 bases. Looked up from germline, CDR1 is SNHLY and CDR2 is FYNNEI. After removal of 4 bases from V and 5 bases from J, the junction contained 3 bases not matched to a gene. The CDR3 loop spans 14 amino acids.